This TCR beta chain was sequenced in a study of spatial heterogeneity in lung cancer. Study background: Raw reads showed each unique TCR and UMI combination turning up more than ten times on average.

The length of the CDR3 is 12 residues. Germline-derived CDR1 and CDR2 are LNHNV and YYDKDF (reference sequence). Every TCR cDNA molecule bore a unique molecular identifier. TCRdb analysed the 5' RACE reads with MiXCR anew, one entry per CDR3 protein. The sample includes around 11,000 distinct CDR3 sequences, under 9.5% of them seen just once. Time point: sample taken at primary tumor resection. The study sequenced unsorted whole RNA from tumor, nontumor lung or frozen PBMC. This clonotype was observed at least ten times. Its cognate antigen is unknown. At one end, the junction sequence differs from germline, possibly due to a read error. Because the library targeted alpha chains, this beta chain is an off-target read whose size means little. Study-wide results and limits: For expanded intratumoral alpha and beta TCRs, counts tracked tumor mutation counts.

The specimen comprised lung tumor tissue, sampled at surgery. The chain employs TRBV15 and TRBJ2-7, with 7 bases matching TRBD1. This receptor was identified in a female donor with early-stage non-small cell lung cancer. CDR3: CATSGGGQERYF. Here the CDR3 DNA reads TGTGCCACCAGCGGAGGAGGACAGGAGCGGTACTTC. Using reference TRBV15 and TRBJ2-7 for the parts outside the CDR3, the full variable domain is DAMVIQNPRYQVTQFGKPVTLSCSQTLNHNVMYWYQQKSSQAPKLLFHYYDKDFNNEADTPDNFQSRRPNTSFCFLDIRSPGLGDTAMYLCATSGGGQERYFGPGTRLTVT.